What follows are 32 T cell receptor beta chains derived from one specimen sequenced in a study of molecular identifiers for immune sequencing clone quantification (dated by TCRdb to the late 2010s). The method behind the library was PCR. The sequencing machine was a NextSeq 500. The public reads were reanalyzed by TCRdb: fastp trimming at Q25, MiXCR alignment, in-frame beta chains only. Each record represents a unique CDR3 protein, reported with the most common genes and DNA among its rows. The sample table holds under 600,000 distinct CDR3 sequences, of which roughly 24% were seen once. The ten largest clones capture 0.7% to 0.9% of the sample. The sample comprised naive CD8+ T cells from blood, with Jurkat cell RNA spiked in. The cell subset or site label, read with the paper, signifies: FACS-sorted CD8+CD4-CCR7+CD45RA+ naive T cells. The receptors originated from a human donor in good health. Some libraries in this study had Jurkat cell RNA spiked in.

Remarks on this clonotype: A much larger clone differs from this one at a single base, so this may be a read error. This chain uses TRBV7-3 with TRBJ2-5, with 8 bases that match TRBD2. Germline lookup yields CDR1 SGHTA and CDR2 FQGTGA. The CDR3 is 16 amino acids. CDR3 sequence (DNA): TGTGCCAGCAGCTTAATCCCCAGCGGGAGTCGAGAGACCCGGTACTTC. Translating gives CASSLIPSGSRETRYF.

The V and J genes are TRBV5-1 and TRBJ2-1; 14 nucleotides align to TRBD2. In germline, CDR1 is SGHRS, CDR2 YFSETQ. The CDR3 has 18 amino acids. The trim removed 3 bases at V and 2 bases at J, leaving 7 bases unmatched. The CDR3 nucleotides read TGCGCCAGCAGCTCCGGGACTAGCGGGGGAAGCCCCTACAATGAGCAGTTCTTC. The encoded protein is CASSSGTSGGSPYNEQFF. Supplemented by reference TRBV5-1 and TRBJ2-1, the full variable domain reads KAGVTQTPRYLIKTRGQQVTLSCSPISGHRSVSWYQQTPGQGLQFLFEYFSETQRNKGNFPGRFSGRQFSNSRSEMNVSTLELGDSALYLCASSSGTSGGSPYNEQFFGPGTRLTVL.

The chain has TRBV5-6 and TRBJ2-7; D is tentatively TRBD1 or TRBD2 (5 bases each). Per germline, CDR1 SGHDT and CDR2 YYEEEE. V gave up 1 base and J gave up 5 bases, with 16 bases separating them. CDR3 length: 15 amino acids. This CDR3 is CASSLPGSGRHEQYF. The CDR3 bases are TGTGCCAGCAGCTTGCCGGGGTCAGGGCGCCACGAGCAGTACTTC.

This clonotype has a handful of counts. The CDR3: CASSGTGVYNEQFF. The CDR3 coding sequence is TGTGCCAGCTCCGGGACAGGGGTATACAATGAGCAGTTCTTC. V gene TRBV27 combines with J gene TRBJ2-1; 10 bases line up with TRBD1. V lost 8 bases, J lost 4 bases, and 5 bases stayed unmatched. Looked up from germline, CDR1 is MNHEY and CDR2 is SMNVEV (reference sequence). The CDR3 consists of 14 residues.

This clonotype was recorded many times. The chain's CDR3 is CASSPPGAGPEAFF. CDR3 bases: TGTGCCAGCAGCCCCCCGGGGGCTGGGCCTGAAGCTTTCTTT. The chain employs TRBV7-9 and TRBJ1-1, with D possibly being TRBD1 (6 bases). V lost 5 bases and J lost 6, with 16 bases in between. Germline-derived CDR1 and CDR2 are SEHNR and FQNEAQ (reference sequence). This CDR3 has 14 residues.

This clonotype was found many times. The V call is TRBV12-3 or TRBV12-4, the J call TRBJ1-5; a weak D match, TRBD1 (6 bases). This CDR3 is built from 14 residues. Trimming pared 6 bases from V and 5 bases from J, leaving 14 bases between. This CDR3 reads CASRQQGSYQPQHF. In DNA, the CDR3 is TGTGCCAGCAGACAACAGGGTTCTTATCAGCCCCAGCATTTT.

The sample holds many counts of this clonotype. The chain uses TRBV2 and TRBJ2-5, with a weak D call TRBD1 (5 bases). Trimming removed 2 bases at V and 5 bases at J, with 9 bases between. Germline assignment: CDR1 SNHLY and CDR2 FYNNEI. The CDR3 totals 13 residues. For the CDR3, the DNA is TGTGCCAGCAGTGAACATGGGGCCGAGACCCAGTACTTC. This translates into CASSEHGAETQYF.

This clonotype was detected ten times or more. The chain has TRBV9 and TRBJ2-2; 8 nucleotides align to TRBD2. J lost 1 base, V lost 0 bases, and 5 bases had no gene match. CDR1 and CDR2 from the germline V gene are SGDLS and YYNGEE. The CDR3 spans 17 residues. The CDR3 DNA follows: TGTGCCAGCAGCGTAGTTGGCGGGGGGTTGAACACCGGGGAGCTGTTTTTT. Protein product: CASSVVGGGLNTGELFF.

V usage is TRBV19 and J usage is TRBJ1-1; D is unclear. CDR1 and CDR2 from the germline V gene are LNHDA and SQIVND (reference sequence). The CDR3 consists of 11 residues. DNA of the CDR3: TGTGCGGTCCGAGTGGACACTGAAGCTTTCTTT. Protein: CAVRVDTEAFF.

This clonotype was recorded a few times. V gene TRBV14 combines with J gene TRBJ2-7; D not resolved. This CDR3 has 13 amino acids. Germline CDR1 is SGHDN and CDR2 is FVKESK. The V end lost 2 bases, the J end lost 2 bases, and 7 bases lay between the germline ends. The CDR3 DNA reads TGTGCCAGCAGCCAATCCCAGACCTACGAGCAGTACTTC. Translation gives CASSQSQTYEQYF.

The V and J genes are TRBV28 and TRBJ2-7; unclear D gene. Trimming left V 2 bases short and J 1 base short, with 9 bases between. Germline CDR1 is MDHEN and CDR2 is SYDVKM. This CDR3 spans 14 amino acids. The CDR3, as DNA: TGTGCCAGCAGTTTACCCCGGAGTTCCTACGAGCAGTACTTC. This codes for CASSLPRSSYEQYF.

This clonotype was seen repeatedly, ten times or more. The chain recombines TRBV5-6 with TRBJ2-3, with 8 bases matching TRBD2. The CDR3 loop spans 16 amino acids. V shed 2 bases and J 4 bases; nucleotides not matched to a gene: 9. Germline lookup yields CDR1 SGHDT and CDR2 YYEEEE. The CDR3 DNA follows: TGTGCCAGCAGCTTCACAGCGGGAGTCGAGGCAGATACGCAGTATTTT. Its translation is CASSFTAGVEADTQYF.

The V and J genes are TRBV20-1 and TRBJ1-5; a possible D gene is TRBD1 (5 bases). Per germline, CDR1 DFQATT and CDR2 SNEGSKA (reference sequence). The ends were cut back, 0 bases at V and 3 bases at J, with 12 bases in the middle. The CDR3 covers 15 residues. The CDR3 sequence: CSARDETGHNQPQHF. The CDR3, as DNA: TGCAGTGCTAGAGATGAAACAGGACACAATCAGCCCCAGCATTTT.

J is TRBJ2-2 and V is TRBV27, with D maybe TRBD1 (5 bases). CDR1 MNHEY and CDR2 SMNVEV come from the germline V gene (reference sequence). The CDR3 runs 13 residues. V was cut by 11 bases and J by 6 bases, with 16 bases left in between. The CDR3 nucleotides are TGTGCCGTAGGGGCAGGGTTGGCCGGGGAGCTGTTTTTT. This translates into CAVGAGLAGELFF.

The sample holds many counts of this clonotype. The CDR3 region has the DNA TGTGCCAGCAGTTTCCCCGAGCGGGGGCGGTCTAATGAAAAACTGTTTTTT. This codes for CASSFPERGRSNEKLFF. V and J are TRBV28 and TRBJ1-4; the D gene is possibly TRBD1 (6 bases). The V end lost 3 bases, the J end lost 3 bases, and 17 bases lay between the germline ends. The CDR3 has 17 amino acids. Germline V gene lookup returns CDR1 MDHEN and CDR2 SYDVKM.

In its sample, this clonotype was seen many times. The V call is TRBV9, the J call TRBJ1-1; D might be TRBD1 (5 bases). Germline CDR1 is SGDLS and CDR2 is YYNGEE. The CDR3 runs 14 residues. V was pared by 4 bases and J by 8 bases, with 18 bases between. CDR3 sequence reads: CASSSDLRKGEAFF. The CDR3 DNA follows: TGTGCCAGCAGCTCCGATCTGCGGAAGGGGGAAGCTTTCTTT.

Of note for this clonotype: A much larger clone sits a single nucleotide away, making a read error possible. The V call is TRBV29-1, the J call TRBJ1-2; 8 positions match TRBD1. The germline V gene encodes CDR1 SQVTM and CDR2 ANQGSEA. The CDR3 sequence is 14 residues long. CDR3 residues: CNVLTPDRVYGYTF. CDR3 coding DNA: TGCAACGTTCTGACCCCGGACAGGGTCTATGGCTACACCTTC. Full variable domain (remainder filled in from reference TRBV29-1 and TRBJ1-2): SAVISQKPSRDICQRGTSLTIQCQVDSQVTMMFWYRQQPGQSLTLIATANQGSEATYESGFVIDKFPISRPNLTFSTLTVSNMSPEDSSIYLCNVLTPDRVYGYTFGSGTRLTVV.

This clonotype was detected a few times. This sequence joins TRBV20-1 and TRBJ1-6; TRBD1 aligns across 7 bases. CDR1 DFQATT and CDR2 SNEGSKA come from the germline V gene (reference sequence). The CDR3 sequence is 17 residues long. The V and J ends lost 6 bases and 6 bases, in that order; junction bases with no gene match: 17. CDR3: CSANEPTGPKINSPLHF. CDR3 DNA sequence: TGCAGTGCCAACGAACCGACAGGGCCCAAGATTAATTCACCCCTCCACTTT.

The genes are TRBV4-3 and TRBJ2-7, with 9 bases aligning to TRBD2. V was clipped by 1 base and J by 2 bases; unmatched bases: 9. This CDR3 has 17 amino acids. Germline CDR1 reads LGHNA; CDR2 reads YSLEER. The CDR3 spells CASSQGFQREVPYEQYF. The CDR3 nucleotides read TGCGCCAGCAGCCAAGGGTTTCAGCGGGAGGTGCCCTACGAGCAGTACTTC.

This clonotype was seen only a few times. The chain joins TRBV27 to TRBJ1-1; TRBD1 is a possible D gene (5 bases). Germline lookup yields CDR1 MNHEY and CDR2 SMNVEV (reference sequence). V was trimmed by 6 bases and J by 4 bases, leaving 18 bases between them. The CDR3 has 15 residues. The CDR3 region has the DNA TGTGCCAGCAGCTTTGCCCTGGGGGGAGGCACTGAAGCTTTCTTT. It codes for CASSFALGGGTEAFF.

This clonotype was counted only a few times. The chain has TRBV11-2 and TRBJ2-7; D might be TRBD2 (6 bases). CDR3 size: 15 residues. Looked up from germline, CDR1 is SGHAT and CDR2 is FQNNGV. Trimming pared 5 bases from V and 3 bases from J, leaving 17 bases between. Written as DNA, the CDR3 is TGTGCCAGCAGCCGTACTAGCCCAGCGGACTACGAGCAGTACTTC. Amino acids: CASSRTSPADYEQYF. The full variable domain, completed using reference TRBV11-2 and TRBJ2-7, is EAGVAQSPRYKIIEKRQSVAFWCNPISGHATLYWYQQILGQGPKLLIQFQNNGVVDDSQLPKDRFSAERLKGVDSTLKIQPAKLEDSAVYLCASSRTSPADYEQYFGPGTRLTVT.

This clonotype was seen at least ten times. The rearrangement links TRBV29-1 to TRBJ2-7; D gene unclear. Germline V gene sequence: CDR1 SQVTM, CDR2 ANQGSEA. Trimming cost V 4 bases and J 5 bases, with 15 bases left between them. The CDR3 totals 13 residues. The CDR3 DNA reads TGCAGCGTTGCCGTGACGGGTGTCGACGAGCAGTACTTC. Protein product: CSVAVTGVDEQYF.

CDR3 protein: CASSQQGGGGETQYF. The CDR3, as DNA: TGCGCCAGCAGCCAACAGGGCGGGGGTGGAGAGACCCAGTACTTC. This chain joins TRBV4-3 and TRBJ2-5; TRBD2 aligns across 7 bases. Germline lookup yields CDR1 LGHNA and CDR2 YSLEER. This CDR3 is 15 amino acids long. Unmatched junction bases numbered 7, after V lost 2 bases and J lost 4 bases.

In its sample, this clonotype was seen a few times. The CDR3 sequence is CASSYGGLAGATDTQYF. CDR3 in DNA: TGTGCCAGCAGTTACGGAGGACTAGCGGGGGCTACAGATACGCAGTATTTT. The genes are TRBV6-2 or TRBV6-3 and TRBJ2-3; 13 bases agree with TRBD2. The CDR3 extends over 17 amino acids. V lost 2 bases, J lost 3 bases, and 5 bases stayed unmatched. Germline CDR1 MNHEY, CDR2 SVGEGT.

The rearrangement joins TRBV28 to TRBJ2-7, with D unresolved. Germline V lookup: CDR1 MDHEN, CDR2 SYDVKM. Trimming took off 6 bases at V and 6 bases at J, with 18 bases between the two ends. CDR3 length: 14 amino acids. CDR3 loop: CASSPRTPLPEQYF. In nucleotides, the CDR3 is TGTGCCAGCAGCCCAAGGACCCCCCTTCCCGAGCAGTACTTC.

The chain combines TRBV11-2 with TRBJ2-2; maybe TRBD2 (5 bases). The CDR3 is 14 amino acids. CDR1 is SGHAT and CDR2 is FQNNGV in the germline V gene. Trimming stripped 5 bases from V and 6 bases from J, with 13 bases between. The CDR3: CASSLTRNPGELFF. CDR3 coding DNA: TGTGCCAGCAGCCTAACTAGAAACCCCGGGGAGCTGTTTTTT.

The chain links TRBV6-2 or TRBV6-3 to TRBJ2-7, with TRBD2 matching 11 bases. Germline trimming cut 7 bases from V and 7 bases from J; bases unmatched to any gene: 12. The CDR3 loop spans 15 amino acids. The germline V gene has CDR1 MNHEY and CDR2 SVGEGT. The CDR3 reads CASIDGGSGGGEQYF. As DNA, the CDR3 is TGTGCCAGCATCGACGGGGGTAGCGGGGGGGGGGAGCAGTACTTC.

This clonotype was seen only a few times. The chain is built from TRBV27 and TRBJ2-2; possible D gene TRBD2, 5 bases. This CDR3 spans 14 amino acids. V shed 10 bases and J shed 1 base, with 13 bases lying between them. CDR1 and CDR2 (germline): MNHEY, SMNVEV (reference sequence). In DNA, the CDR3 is TGTGCCACCAATCCCGGGATGAACACCGGGGAGCTGTTTTTT. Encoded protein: CATNPGMNTGELFF.

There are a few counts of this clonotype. CDR3 in amino acids: CAWSVYGTEAFF. Here the CDR3 DNA reads TGTGCCTGGAGTGTATACGGTACTGAAGCTTTCTTT. The chain recombines TRBV30 with TRBJ1-1, with D hard to call. CDR3 length: 12 residues. The V gene's germline CDR1 is GTSNPN and CDR2 SVGIG (reference sequence). The ends were cut back, 0 bases at V and 5 bases at J, with 7 bases in the middle.

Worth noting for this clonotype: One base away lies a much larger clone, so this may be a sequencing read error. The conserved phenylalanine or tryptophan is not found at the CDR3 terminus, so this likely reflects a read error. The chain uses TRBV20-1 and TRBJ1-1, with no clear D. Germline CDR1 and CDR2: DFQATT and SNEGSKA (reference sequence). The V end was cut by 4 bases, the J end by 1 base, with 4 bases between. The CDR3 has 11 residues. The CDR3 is CSAKENTEAFL. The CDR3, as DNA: TGCAGTGCTAAGGAGAACACTGAAGCTTTCCTT.

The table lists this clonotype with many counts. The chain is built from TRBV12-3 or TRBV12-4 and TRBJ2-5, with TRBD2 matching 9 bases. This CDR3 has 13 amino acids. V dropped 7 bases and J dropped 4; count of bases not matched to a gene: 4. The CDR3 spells CASIKTSGETQYF. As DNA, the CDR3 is TGTGCCAGCATTAAGACTAGCGGAGAGACCCAGTACTTC.

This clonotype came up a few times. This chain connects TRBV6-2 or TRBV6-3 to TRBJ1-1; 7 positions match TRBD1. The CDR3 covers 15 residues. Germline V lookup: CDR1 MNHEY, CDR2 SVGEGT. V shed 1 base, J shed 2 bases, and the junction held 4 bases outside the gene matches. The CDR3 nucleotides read TGTGCCAGCAGTTACTTAGGGGGCTTAAACACTGAAGCTTTCTTT. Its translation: CASSYLGGLNTEAFF.